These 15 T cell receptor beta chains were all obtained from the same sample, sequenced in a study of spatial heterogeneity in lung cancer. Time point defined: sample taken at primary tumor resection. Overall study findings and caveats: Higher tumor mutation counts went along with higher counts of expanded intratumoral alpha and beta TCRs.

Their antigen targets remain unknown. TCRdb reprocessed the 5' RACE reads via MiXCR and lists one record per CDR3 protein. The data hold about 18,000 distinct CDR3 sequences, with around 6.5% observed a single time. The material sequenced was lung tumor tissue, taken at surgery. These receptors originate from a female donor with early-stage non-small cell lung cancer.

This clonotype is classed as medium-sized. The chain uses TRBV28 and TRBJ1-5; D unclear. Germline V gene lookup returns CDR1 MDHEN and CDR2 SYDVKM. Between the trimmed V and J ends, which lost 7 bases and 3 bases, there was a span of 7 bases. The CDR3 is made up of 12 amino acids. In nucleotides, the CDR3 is TGTGCCAGCAAGGAGGTCAATCAGCCCCAGCATTTT. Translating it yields CASKEVNQPQHF.

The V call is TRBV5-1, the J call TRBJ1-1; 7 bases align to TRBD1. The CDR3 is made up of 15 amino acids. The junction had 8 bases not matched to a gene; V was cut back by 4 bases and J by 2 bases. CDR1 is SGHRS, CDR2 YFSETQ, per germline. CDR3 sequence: CASSQRTGLNTEAFF. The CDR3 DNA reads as TGCGCCAGCAGCCAACGGACAGGTCTCAACACTGAAGCTTTCTTT.

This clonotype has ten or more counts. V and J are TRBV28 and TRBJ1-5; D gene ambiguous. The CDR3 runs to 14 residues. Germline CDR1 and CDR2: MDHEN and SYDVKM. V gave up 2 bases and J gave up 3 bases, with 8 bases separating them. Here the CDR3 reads CASSLVVNNQPQHF. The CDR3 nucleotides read TGTGCCAGCAGTTTAGTCGTTAACAATCAGCCCCAGCATTTT. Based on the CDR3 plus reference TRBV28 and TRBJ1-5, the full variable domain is DVKVTQSSRYLVKRTGEKVFLECVQDMDHENMFWYRQDPGLGLRLIYFSYDVKMKEKGDIPEGYSVSREKKERFSLILESASTNQTSMYLCASSLVVNNQPQHFGDGTRLSIL.

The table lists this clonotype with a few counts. CDR3 in DNA: TGTGCCAGCAGCTTGACTAGCGGGAGGCTTTCTGGGGCCAACGTCCTGACTTTC. Amino acids: CASSLTSGRLSGANVLTF. The chain joins TRBV5-6 to TRBJ2-6; 12 bases are a match to TRBD2. This CDR3 contains 18 residues. Germline V gene sequence: CDR1 SGHDT, CDR2 YYEEEE. V shed 1 base and J 1 base; nucleotides not matched to a gene: 3. The variable domain in full, with the rest retrieved from reference TRBV5-6 and TRBJ2-6, is DAGVTQSPTHLIKTRGQQVTLRCSPKSGHDTVSWYQQALGQGPQFIFQYYEEEERQRGNFPDRFSGHQFPNYSSELNVNALLLGDSALYLCASSLTSGRLSGANVLTFGAGSRLTVL.

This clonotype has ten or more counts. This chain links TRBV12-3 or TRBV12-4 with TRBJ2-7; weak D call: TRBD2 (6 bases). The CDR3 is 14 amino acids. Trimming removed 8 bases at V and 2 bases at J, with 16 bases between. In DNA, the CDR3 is TGTGCCAGCTTAGAGACTAGAAAAGCCTACGAGCAGTACTTC. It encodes CASLETRKAYEQYF.

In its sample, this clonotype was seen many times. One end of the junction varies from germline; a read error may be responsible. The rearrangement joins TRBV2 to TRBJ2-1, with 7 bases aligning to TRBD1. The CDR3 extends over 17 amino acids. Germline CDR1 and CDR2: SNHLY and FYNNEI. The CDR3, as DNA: TGTGTCAGCAGCTTTCGGGACAGCCACTCCACCTACAATGAGCAGTTCTTC. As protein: CVSSFRDSHSTYNEQFF.

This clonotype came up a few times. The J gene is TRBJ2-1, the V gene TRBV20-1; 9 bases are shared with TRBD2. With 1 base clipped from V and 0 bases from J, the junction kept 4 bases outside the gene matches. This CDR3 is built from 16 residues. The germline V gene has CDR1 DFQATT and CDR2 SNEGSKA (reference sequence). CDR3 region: CSARVGSGSSYNEQFF. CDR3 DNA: TGCAGTGCTAGAGTGGGTAGCGGGAGCTCCTACAATGAGCAGTTCTTC.

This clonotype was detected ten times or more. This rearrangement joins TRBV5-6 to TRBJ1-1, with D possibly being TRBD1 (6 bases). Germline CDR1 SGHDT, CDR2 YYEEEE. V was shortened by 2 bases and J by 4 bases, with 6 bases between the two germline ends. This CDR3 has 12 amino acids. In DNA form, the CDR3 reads TGTGCCAGCAGCTTACAGGGCACTGAAGCTTTCTTT. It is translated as CASSLQGTEAFF.

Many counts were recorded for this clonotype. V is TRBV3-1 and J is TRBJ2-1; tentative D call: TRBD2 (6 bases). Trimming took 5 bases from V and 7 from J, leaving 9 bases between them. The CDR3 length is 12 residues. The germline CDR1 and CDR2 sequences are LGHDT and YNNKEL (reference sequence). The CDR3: CASSNRGNEQFF. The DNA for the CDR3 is TGTGCCAGCAGCAACCGGGGGAATGAGCAGTTCTTC.

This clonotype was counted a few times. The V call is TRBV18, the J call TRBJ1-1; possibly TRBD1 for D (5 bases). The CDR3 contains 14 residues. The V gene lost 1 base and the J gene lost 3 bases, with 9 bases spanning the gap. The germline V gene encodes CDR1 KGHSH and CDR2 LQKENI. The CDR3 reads CASSPRQSDTEAFF. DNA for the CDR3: TGTGCCAGCTCACCACGACAGTCGGACACTGAAGCTTTCTTT.

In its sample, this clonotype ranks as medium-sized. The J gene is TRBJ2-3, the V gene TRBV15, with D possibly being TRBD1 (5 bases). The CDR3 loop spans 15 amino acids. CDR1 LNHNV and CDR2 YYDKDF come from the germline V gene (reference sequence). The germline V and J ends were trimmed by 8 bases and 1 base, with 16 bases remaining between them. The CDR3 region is CATSGRAWGTDTQYF. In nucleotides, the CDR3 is TGTGCCACCTCGGGCAGGGCATGGGGCACAGATACGCAGTATTTT.

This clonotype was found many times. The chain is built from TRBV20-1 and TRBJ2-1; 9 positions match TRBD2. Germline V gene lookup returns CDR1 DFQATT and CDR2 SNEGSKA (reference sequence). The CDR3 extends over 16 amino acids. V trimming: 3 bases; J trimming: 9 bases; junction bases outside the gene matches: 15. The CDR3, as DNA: TGCAGTGCTAGGGTTTGGTCTAGCGGGGCGAAGGGTGAGCAGTTCTTC. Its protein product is CSARVWSSGAKGEQFF.

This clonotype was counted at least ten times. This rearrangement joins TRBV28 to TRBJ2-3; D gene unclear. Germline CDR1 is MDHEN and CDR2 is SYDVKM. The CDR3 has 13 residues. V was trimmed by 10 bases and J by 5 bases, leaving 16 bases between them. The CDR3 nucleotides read TGTGCCACCAAAAAGCCGACGGGAGATACGCAGTATTTT. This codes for CATKKPTGDTQYF.

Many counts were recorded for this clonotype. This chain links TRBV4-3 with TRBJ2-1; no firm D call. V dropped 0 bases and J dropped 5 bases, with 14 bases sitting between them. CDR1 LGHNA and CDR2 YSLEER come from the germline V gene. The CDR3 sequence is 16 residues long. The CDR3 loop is CASSQDRQSANNEQFF. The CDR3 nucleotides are TGCGCCAGCAGCCAAGATAGGCAGTCGGCAAACAATGAGCAGTTCTTC.

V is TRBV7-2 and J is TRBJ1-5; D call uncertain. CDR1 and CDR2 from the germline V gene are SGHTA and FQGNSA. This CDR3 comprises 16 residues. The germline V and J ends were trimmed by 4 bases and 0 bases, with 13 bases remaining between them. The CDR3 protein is CASSSRGANSNQPQHF. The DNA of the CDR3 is TGTGCCAGCAGCTCCCGGGGAGCGAATAGCAATCAGCCCCAGCATTTT.